This TCR beta chain was profiled in a study of cytomegalovirus exposure and HLA in healthy donors. The study, taken as a whole, reports: Later on, a genetic analysis was performed. It linked a missense variant in DCLRE1C with V- and J-gene trimming of TCR beta. Apparent HLA restriction characterized most CMV-associated TCR beta chains in a later analysis.

Primers included in the PCR were 60 Vbeta and 13 Jbeta primers. Assay: immunoSEQ multiplex PCR; the TCRdb copy retains only in-frame clones and omits some. The table has some 250,000 clones, about 80% seen once; the top ten hold 5% to 6.5%. As for this clone: Its antigen is currently unknown.

This sequence originates from a woman aged 40 to 49 in good health and CMV-seropositive. Sequenced: PBMCs.

CDR3 region: CASSYSQGVTQYF. In nucleotides, the CDR3 is TGTGCCAGCAGTTACTCACAGGGAGTTACGCAGTATTTT. This chain joins TRBV6-5 and TRBJ2-3, with D possibly being TRBD1 (6 bases). The ends were cut back, 0 bases at V and 8 bases at J, with 9 bases in the middle. This CDR3 comprises 13 residues. The germline V gene encodes CDR1 MNHEY and CDR2 SVGAGI.